The present entry profiles one T cell receptor beta chain with its context. The germline gives CDR1 GTSNPN, CDR2 SVGIG (reference sequence). This CDR3 contains 15 residues. This entry belongs to a study of monozygotic twins with inflammatory bowel disease. TCRdb re-called the 5' RACE reads and shows each CDR3 protein once, DNA omitted. The sample has about 420,000 distinct CDR3 sequences. Sequencing used blood. V usage is TRBV30 and J usage is TRBJ2-5; TCRdb reports TRBD2, a call that lacks DNA to check it against. This sequence originates from a human donor with ulcerative colitis or Crohn's disease, or a healthy co-twin of an affected twin (not recorded which). The CDR3 sequence: CAWTPSGRKKETQYF.